This note documents a single T cell receptor (beta chain) sequence. This sample stems from a study of blood T cell repertoires in COVID-19. V was pared by 2 bases and J by 8 bases, with 10 bases between. Germline lookup yields CDR1 SGHVS and CDR2 FQNEAQ. The CDR3 loop spans 13 amino acids. Method: immunoSEQ multiplex PCR; TCRdb's copy keeps in-frame clones and lacks some. Altogether 85,000 to 100,000 clones are present, roughly 87% being singletons, with the ten largest covering 18%. The sequencing sample was made of peripheral blood. V usage is TRBV7-8 and J usage is TRBJ2-1; D is ambiguous. The clonotype comes from a woman aged 60-70 years with COVID-19, enrolled during active disease. The CDR3 DNA is TGTGCCAGCAGCTTAATGAGGTGGGATGAGCAGTTCTTC. This sequence encodes CASSLMRWDEQFF.